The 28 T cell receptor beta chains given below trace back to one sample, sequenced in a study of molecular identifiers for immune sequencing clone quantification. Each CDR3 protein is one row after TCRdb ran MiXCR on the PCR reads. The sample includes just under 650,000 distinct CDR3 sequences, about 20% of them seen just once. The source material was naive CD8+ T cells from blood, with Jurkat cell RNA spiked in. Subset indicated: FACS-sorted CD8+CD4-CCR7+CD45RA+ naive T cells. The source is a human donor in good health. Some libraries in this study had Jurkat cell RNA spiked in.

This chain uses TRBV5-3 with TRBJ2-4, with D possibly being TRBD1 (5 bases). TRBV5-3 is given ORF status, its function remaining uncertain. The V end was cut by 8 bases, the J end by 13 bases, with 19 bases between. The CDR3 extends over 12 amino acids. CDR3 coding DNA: TGTGCCAGCAACTTGCAGGGAAGGATCCAGTACTTC. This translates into CASNLQGRIQYF.

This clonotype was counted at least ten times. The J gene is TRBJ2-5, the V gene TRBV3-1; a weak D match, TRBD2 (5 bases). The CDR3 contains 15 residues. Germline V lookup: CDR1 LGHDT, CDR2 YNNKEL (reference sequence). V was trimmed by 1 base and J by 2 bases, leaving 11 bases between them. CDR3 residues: CASSQVRESQETQYF. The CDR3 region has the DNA TGTGCCAGCAGCCAAGTAAGGGAGTCACAAGAGACCCAGTACTTC.

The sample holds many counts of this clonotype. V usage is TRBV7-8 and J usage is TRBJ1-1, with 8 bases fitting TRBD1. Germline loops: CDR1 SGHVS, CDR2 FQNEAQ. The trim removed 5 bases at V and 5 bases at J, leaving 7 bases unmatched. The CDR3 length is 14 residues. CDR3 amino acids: CASSLRTGKTEAFF. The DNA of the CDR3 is TGTGCCAGCAGCCTCCGGACAGGGAAGACTGAAGCTTTCTTT.

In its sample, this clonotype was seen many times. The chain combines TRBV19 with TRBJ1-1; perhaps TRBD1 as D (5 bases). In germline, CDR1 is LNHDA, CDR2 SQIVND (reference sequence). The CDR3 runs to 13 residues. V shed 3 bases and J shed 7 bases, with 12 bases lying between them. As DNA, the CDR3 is TGTGCCAGTAGTATGGGGGGATTGAGTGAAGCTTTCTTT. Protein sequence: CASSMGGLSEAFF.

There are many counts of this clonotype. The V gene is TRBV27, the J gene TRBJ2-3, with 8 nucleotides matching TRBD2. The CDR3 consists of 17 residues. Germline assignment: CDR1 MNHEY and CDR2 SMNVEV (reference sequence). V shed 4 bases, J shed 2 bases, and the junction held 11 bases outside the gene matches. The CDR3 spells CASSSWTSRGLTDTQYF. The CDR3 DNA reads TGTGCCAGCAGTTCTTGGACTAGCCGGGGGCTCACAGATACGCAGTATTTT.

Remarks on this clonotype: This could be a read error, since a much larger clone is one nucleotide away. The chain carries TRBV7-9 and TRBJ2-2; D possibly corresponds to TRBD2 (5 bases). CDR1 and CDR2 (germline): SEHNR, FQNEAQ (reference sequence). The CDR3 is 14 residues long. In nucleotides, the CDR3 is TGTGCCAGCAGCTTATCACGAATGGCCGGGGAGCTGCTTTTT. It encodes CASSLSRMAGELLF. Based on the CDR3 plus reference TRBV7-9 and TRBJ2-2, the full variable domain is DTGVSQNPRHKITKRGQNVTFRCDPISEHNRLYWYRQTLGQGPEFLTYFQNEAQLEKSRLLSDRFSAERPKGSFSTLEIQRTEQGDSAMYLCASSLSRMAGELLFGEGSRLTVL.

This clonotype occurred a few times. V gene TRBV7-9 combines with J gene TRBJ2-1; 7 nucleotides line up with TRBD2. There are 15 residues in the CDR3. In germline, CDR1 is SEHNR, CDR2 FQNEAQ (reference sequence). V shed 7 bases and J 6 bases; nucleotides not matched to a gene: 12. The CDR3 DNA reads TGTGCCAGCACCCACCGGCGGACTAGACCCAATGAGCAGTTCTTC. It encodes CASTHRRTRPNEQFF.

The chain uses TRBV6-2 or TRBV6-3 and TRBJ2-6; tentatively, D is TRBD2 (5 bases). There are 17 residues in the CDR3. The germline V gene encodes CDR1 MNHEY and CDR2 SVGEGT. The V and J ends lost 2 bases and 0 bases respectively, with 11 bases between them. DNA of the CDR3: TGTGCCAGCAGTTACGAGGGAAGGGCCTCTGGGGCCAACGTCCTGACTTTC. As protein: CASSYEGRASGANVLTF.

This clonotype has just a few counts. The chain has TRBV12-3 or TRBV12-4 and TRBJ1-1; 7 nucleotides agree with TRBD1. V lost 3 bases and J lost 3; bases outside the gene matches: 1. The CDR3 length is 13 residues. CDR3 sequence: CASSFDRDTEAFF. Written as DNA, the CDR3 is TGTGCCAGCAGTTTTGACAGGGACACTGAAGCTTTCTTT.

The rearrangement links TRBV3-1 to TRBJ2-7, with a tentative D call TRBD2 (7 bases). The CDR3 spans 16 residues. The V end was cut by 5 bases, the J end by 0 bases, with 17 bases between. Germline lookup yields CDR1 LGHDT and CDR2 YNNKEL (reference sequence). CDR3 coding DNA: TGTGCCAGCAGCTCAAACCCGGGGGGCGTCTCCTACGAGCAGTACTTC. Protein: CASSSNPGGVSYEQYF.

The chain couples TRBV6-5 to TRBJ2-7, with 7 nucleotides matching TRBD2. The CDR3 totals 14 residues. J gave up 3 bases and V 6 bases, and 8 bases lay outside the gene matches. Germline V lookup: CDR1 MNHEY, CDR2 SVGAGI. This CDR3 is CASRAGQRGYEQYF. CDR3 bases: TGTGCCAGCAGGGCGGGCCAGCGGGGCTACGAGCAGTACTTC.

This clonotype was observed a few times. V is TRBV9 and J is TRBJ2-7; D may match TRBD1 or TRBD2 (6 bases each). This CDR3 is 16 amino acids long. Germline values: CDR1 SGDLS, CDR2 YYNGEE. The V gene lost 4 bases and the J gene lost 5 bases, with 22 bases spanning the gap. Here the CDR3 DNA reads TGTGCCAGCAGCCCCGGTTCAGGGGAGGTTCGAGACGAGCAGTACTTC. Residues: CASSPGSGEVRDEQYF. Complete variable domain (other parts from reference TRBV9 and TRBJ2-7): DSGVTQTPKHLITATGQRVTLRCSPRSGDLSVYWYQQSLDQGLQFLIQYYNGEERAKGNILERFSAQQFPDLHSELNLSSLELGDSALYFCASSPGSGEVRDEQYFGPGTRLTVT.

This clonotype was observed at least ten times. CDR3 in amino acids: CSVDPTVIYGYTF. The CDR3 coding sequence is TGCAGCGTTGACCCGACAGTCATTTATGGCTACACCTTC. V gene TRBV29-1 combines with J gene TRBJ1-2; TRBD1 might be the D (5 bases). V was trimmed by 3 bases and J by 5 bases, leaving 13 bases between them. This CDR3 spans 13 amino acids. CDR1 is SQVTM and CDR2 is ANQGSEA in the germline V gene.

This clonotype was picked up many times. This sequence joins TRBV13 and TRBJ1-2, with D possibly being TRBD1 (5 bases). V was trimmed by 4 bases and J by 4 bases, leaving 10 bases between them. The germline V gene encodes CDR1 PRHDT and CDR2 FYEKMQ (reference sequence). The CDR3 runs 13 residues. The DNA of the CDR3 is TGTGCCAGCAGCTCAGACAGATTCTATGGCTACACCTTC. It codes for CASSSDRFYGYTF.

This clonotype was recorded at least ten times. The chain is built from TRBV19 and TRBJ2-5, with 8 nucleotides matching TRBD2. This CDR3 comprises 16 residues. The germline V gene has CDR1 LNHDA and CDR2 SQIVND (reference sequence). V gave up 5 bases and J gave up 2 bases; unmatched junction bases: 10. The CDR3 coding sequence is TGTGCCAGTAGTGCCACTAGCGGAGGCGGGCAAGAGACCCAGTACTTC. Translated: CASSATSGGGQETQYF.

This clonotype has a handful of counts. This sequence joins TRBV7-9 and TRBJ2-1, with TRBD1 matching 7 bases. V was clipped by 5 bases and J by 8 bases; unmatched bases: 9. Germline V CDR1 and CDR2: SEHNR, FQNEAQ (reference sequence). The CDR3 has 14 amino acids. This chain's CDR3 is CASSPKTGVHEQFF. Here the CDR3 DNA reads TGTGCCAGCAGCCCGAAAACAGGGGTGCATGAGCAGTTCTTC.

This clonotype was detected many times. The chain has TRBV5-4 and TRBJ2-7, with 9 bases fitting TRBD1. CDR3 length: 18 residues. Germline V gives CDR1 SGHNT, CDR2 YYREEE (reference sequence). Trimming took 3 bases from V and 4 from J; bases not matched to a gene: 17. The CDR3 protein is CASSSRDRAPSLSYEQYF. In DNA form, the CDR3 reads TGTGCCAGCAGCTCCCGGGACAGGGCCCCGAGCCTAAGTTACGAGCAGTACTTC.

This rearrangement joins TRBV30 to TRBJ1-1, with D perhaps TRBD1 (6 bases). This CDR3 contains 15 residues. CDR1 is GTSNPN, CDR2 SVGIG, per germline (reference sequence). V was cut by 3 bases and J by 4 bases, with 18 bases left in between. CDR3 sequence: CAWSTGAGVSTEAFF. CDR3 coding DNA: TGTGCCTGGAGCACCGGGGCAGGGGTTTCCACTGAAGCTTTCTTT. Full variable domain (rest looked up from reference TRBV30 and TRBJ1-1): SQTIHQWPATLVQPVGSPLSLECTVEGTSNPNLYWYRQAAGRGLQLLFYSVGIGQISSEVPQNLSASRPQDRQFILSSKKLLLSDSGFYLCAWSTGAGVSTEAFFGQGTRLTVV.

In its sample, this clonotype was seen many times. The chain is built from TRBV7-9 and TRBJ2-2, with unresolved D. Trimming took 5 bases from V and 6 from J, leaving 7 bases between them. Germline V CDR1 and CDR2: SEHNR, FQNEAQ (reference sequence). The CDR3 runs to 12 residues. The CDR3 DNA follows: TGTGCCAGCAGCCCCTACGCCGGGGAGCTGTTTTTT. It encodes CASSPYAGELFF.

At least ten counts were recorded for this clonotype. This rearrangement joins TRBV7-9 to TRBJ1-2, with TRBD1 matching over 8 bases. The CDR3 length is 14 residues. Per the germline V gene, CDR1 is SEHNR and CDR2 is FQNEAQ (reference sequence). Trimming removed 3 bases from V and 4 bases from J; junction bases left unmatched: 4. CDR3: CASSLATGGYGYTF. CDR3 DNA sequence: TGTGCCAGCAGCTTGGCTACAGGGGGCTATGGCTACACCTTC.

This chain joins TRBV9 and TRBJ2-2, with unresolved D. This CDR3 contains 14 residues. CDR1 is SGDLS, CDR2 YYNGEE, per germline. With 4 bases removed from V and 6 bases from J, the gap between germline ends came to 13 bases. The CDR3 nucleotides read TGTGCCAGCAGCCCACGAGTAGGCGCCGGGGAGCTGTTTTTT. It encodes CASSPRVGAGELFF.

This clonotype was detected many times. CDR3 nucleotide sequence: TGCAGCGTGTCACCGGGACTCTCCTACGAGCAGTACTTC. This translates into CSVSPGLSYEQYF. The rearrangement uses TRBV29-1 and TRBJ2-7, with a tentative D call TRBD2 (6 bases). CDR1 SQVTM and CDR2 ANQGSEA come from the germline V gene. Trimming shortened V by 6 bases and J by 0 bases, and 12 bases separated the two germline ends. The CDR3 has 13 residues.

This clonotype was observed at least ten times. CDR3 nucleotides: TGTGCCACCAGCAGACCTGACAGGGGACTCAATCAGCCCCAGCATTTT. This translates into CATSRPDRGLNQPQHF. This chain links TRBV15 with TRBJ1-5, with 8 nucleotides matching TRBD1. The ends lost 2 bases at V and 3 bases at J; junction bases unmatched: 6. CDR1 LNHNV and CDR2 YYDKDF come from the germline V gene (reference sequence). This CDR3 comprises 16 residues.

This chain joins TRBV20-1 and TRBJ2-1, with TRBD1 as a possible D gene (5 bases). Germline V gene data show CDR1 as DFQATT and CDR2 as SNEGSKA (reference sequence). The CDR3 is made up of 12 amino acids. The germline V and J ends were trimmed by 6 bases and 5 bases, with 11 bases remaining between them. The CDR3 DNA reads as TGCAGTGCCACAGGTCCGCACAATGAGCAGTTCTTC. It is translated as CSATGPHNEQFF.

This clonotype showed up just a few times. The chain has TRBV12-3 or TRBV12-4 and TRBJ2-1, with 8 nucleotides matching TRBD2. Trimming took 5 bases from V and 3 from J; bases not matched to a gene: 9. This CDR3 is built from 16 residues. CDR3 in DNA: TGTGCCAGCAGTGCAAGCGGGGGCGCAAACTACAATGAGCAGTTCTTC. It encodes CASSASGGANYNEQFF.

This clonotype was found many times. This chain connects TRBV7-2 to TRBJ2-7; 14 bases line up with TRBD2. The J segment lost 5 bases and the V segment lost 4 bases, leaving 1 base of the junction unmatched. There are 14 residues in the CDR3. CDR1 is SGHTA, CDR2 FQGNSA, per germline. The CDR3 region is CASSSGLAGDEQYF. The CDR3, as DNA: TGTGCCAGCAGCTCGGGACTAGCGGGGGACGAGCAGTACTTC.

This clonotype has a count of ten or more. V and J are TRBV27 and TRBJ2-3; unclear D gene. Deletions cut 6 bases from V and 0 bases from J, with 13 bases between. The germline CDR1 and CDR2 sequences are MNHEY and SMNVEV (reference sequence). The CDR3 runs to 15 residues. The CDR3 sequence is CASSVTTASTDTQYF. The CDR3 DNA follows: TGTGCCAGCAGCGTCACTACCGCTAGCACAGATACGCAGTATTTT.

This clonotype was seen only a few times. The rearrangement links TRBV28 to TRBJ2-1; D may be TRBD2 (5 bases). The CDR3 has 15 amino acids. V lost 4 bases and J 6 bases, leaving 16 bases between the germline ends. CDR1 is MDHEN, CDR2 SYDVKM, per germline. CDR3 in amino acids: CASSSRASSVNEQFF. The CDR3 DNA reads TGTGCCAGCAGTTCACGGGCTAGCTCCGTCAATGAGCAGTTCTTC.